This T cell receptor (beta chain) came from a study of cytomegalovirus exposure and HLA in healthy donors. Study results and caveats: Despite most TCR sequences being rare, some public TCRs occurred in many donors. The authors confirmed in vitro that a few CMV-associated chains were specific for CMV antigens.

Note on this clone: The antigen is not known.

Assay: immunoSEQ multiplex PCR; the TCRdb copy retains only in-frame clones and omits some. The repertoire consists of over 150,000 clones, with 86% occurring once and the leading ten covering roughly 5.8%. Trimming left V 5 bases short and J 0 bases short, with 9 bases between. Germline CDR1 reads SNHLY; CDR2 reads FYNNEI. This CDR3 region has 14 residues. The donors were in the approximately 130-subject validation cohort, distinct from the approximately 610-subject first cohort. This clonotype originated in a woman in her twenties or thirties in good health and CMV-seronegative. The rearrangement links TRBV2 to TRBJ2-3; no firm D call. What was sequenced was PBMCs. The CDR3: CASSRATSTDTQYF. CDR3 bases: TGTGCCAGCAGTCGGGCCACCAGCACAGATACGCAGTATTTT.